The sequence of this T cell receptor (beta chain) was determined in a study of T cell responses to AZD1222 COVID-19 vaccine. Overall study findings and caveats: Mostly white British, mostly female donors; authors suggested clonal diversity may be underestimated. Spike regions recognized by vaccine-associated CD4 TCRs spanned the protein, led by 160-218 and 743-854.

Looked up from germline, CDR1 is LNHNV and CDR2 is YYDKDF (reference sequence). CDR3 size: 12 residues. Trimming pared 5 bases from V and 10 bases from J, leaving 14 bases between. Repertoires were generated with immunoSEQ multiplex PCR, while TCRdb's copy carries only in-frame clones and drops some. The data show 140,000 to 150,000 clones, with approximately 90% seen just once and about 3% held by the top ten. Regarding this clone: Its antigen is unknown.

The sample in question was peripheral blood, obtained on day 0 of MenACWY control vaccination. The receptor comes from an adult in good health. V gene TRBV15 combines with J gene TRBJ1-1, with D hard to call. The CDR3 reads CATSRATEVAFF. The CDR3 DNA reads as TGTGCCACCAGCCGAGCCACGGAGGTAGCTTTCTTT.